This T cell receptor (beta chain) appears in the sequencing data of a study of blood T cell repertoires in COVID-19. Turning to the study itself: T cells, B-cell-depleted T cells, or PBMCs supplied cDNA or gDNA.

J gave up 1 base and V 2 bases, and 1 base lay outside the gene matches. Per the germline V gene, CDR1 is MNHEY and CDR2 is SVGAGI. The CDR3 totals 14 residues. Libraries were prepared by immunoSEQ multiplex PCR; TCRdb keeps only in-frame clonotypes and omits some of them. This table holds about 160,000 clones, approximately 88% found once. This receptor was identified in a woman between 50 and 59 years old who had recovered from COVID-19. This chain uses TRBV6-5 with TRBJ1-1; 7 bases align to TRBD1. Sequenced: PBMCs or T cells enriched from blood (not recorded which). CDR3 sequence reads: CASSYTGENTEAFF. Written as DNA, the CDR3 is TGTGCCAGCAGTTACACAGGGGAGAACACTGAAGCTTTCTTT.